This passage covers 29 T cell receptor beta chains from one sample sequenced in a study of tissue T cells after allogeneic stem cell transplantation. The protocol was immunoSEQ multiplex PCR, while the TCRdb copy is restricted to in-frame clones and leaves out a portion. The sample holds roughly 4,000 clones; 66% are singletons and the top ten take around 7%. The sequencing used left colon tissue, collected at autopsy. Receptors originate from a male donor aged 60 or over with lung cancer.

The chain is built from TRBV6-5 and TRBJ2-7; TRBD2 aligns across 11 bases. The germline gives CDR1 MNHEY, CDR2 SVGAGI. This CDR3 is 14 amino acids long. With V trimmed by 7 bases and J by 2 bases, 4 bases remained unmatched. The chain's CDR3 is CASTTTSGAYEQYF. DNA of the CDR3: TGTGCCAGCACTACGACTAGCGGGGCCTACGAGCAGTACTTC.

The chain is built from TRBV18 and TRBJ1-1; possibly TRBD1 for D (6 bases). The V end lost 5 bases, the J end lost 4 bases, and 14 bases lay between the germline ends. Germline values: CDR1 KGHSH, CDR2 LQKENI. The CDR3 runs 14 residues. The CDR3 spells CASSGQLLGTEAFF. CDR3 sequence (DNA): TGTGCCAGCTCAGGACAGCTGCTAGGCACTGAAGCTTTCTTT. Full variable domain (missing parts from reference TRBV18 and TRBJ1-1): NAGVMQNPRHLVRRRGQEARLRCSPMKGHSHVYWYRQLPEEGLKFMVYLQKENIIDESGMPKERFSAEFPKEGPSILRIQQVVRGDSAAYFCASSGQLLGTEAFFGQGTRLTVV.

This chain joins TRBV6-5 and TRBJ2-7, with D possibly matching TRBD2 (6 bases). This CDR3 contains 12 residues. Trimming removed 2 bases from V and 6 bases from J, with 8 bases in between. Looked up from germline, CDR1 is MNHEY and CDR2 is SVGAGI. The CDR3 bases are TGTGCCAGCAGTTACGGAGCGGGCGAGCAGTACTTC. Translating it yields CASSYGAGEQYF.

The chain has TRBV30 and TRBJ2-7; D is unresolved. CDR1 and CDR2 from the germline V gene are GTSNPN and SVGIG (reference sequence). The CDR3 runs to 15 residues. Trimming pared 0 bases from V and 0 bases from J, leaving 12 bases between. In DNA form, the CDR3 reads TGTGCCTGGAGTGTACTCGGCCGATTCTCCTACGAGCAGTACTTC. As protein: CAWSVLGRFSYEQYF. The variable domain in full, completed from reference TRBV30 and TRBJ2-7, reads SQTIHQWPATLVQPVGSPLSLECTVEGTSNPNLYWYRQAAGRGLQLLFYSVGIGQISSEVPQNLSASRPQDRQFILSSKKLLLSDSGFYLCAWSVLGRFSYEQYFGPGTRLTVT.

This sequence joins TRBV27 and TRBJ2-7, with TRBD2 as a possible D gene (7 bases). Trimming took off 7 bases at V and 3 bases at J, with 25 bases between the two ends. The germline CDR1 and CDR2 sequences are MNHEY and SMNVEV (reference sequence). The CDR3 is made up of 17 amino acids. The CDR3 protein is CASNPSGMGRGSYEQYF. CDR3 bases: TGTGCCAGCAACCCCTCGGGGATGGGGAGGGGGAGCTACGAGCAGTACTTC.

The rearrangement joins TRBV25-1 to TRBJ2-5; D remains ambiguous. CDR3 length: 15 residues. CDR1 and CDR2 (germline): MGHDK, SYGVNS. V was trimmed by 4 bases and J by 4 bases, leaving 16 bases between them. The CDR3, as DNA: TGTGCCAGCAGTGTCCAAAGCTTAGGCGGAGAGACCCAGTACTTC. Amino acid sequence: CASSVQSLGGETQYF.

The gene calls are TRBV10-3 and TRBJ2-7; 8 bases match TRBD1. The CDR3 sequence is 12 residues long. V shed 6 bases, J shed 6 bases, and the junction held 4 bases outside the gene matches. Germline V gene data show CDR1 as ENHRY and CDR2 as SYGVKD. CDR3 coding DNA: TGTGCCATCAGGGAGACAGGGGTCGAGCAGTACTTC. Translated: CAIRETGVEQYF.

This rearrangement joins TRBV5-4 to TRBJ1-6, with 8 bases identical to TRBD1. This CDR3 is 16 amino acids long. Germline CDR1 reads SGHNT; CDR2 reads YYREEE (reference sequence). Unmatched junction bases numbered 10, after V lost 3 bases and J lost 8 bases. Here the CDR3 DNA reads TGTGCCAGCAGCTCCGACCCGGACAGGGCCCATTCACCCCTCCACTTT. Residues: CASSSDPDRAHSPLHF.

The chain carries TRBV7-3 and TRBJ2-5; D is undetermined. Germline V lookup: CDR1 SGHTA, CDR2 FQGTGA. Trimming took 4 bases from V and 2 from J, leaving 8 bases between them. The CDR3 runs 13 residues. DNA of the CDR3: TGTGCCAGCAGCTCCACACCGCAAGAGACCCAGTACTTC. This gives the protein CASSSTPQETQYF.

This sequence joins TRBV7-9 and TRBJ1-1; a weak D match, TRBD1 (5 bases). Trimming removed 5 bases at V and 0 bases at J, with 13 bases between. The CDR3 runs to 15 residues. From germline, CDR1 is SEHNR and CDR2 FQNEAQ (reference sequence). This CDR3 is CASSPRGYMNTEAFF. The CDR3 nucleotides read TGTGCCAGCAGCCCCCGGGGGTACATGAACACTGAAGCTTTCTTT.

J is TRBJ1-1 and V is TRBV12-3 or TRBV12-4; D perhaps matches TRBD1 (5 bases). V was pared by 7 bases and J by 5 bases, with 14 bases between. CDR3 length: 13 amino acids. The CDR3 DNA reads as TGTGCCAGCAACAGCAGGGTCACGACTGAAGCTTTCTTT. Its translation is CASNSRVTTEAFF.

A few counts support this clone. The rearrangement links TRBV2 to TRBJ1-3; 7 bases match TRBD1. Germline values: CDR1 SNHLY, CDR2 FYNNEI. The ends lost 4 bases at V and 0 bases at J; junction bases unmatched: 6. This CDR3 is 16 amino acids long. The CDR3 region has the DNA TGTGCCAGCAGTGTGAGGACAGGTAACTCTGGAAACACCATATATTTT. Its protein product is CASSVRTGNSGNTIYF.

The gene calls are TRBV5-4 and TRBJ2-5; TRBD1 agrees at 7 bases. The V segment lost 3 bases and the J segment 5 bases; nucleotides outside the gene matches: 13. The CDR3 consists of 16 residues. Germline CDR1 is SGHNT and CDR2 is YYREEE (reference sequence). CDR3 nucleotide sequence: TGTGCCAGCAGCTCCGGACAGGCTGCCCTTGTGGAGACCCAGTACTTC. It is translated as CASSSGQAALVETQYF.

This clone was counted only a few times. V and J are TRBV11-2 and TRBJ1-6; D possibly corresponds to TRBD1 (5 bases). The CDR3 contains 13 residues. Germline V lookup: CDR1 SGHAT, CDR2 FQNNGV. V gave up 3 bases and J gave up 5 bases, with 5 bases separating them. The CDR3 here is CASSLTDNSPLHF. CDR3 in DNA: TGTGCCAGCAGCTTGACAGATAATTCACCCCTCCACTTT. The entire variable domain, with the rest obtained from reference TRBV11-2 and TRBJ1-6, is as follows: EAGVAQSPRYKIIEKRQSVAFWCNPISGHATLYWYQQILGQGPKLLIQFQNNGVVDDSQLPKDRFSAERLKGVDSTLKIQPAKLEDSAVYLCASSLTDNSPLHFGNGTRLTVT.

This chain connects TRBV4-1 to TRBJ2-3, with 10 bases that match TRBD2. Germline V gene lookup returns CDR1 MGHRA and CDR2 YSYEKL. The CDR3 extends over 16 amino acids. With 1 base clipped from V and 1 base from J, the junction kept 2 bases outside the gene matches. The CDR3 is CASSQVLAGGTDTQYF. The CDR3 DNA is TGCGCCAGCAGCCAAGTTCTAGCGGGAGGCACAGATACGCAGTATTTT.

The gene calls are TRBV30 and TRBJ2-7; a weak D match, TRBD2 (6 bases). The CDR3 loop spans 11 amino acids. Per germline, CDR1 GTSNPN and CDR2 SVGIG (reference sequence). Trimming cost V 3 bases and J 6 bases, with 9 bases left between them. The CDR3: CAWRLGGEQYF. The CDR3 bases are TGTGCCTGGAGGCTGGGGGGCGAGCAGTACTTC. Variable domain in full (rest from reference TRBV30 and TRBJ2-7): SQTIHQWPATLVQPVGSPLSLECTVEGTSNPNLYWYRQAAGRGLQLLFYSVGIGQISSEVPQNLSASRPQDRQFILSSKKLLLSDSGFYLCAWRLGGEQYFGPGTRLTVT.

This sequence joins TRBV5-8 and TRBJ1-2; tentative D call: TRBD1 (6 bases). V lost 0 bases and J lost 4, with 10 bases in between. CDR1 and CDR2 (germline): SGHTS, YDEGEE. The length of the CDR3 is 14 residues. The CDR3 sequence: CASSLGQVLYGYTF. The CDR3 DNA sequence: TGTGCCAGCAGCTTGGGACAGGTCCTCTATGGCTACACCTTC.

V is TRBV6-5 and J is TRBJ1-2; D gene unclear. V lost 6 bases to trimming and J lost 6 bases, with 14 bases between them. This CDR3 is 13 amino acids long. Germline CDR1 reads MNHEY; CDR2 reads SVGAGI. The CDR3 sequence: CASSRGRMDGYTF. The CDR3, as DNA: TGTGCCAGCAGCCGAGGCCGCATGGATGGCTACACCTTC.

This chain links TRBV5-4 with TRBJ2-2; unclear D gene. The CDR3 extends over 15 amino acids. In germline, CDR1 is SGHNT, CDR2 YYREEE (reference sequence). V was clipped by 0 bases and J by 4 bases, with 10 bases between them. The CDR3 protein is CASSLGGGTTGELFF. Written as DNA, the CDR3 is TGTGCCAGCAGCTTGGGGGGTGGTACCACCGGGGAGCTGTTTTTT.

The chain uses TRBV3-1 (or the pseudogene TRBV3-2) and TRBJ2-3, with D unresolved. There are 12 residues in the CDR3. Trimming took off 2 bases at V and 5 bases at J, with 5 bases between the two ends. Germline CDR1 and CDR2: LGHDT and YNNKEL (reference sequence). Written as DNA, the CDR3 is TGTGCCAGCAGCCAACACGGAGATACGCAGTATTTT. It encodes CASSQHGDTQYF.

CDR3 loop: CASSVEGRGPNEKLFF. The CDR3 DNA reads as TGTGCCAGCAGCGTAGAAGGCAGGGGACCTAATGAAAAACTGTTTTTT. This chain uses TRBV9 with TRBJ1-4, with D perhaps matching TRBD1 (6 bases). Germline V gene data show CDR1 as SGDLS and CDR2 as YYNGEE. The CDR3 has 16 residues. The V and J ends lost 0 bases and 3 bases respectively, with 12 bases between them.

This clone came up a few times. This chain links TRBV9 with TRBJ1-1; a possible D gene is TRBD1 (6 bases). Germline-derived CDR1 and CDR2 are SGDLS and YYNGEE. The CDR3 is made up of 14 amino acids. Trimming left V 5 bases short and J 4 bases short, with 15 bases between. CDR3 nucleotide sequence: TGTGCCAGCAGAGCTAGGGGGGATGGCACTGAAGCTTTCTTT. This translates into CASRARGDGTEAFF.

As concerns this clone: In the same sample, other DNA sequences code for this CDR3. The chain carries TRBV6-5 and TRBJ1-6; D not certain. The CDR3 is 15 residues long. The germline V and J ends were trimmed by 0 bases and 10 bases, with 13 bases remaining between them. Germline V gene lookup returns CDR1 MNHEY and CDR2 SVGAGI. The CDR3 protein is CASSYSSGGGSPLHF. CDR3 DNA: TGTGCCAGCAGTTACTCGTCCGGCGGTGGGTCACCCCTCCACTTT.

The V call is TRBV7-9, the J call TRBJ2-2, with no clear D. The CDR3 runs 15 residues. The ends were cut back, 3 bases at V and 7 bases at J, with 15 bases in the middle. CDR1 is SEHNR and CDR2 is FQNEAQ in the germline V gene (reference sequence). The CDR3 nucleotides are TGTGCCAGCAGCTTTTTATCAGATCCGGGCGGGGAGCTGTTTTTT. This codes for CASSFLSDPGGELFF. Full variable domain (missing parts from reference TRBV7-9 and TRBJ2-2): DTGVSQNPRHKITKRGQNVTFRCDPISEHNRLYWYRQTLGQGPEFLTYFQNEAQLEKSRLLSDRFSAERPKGSFSTLEIQRTEQGDSAMYLCASSFLSDPGGELFFGEGSRLTVL.

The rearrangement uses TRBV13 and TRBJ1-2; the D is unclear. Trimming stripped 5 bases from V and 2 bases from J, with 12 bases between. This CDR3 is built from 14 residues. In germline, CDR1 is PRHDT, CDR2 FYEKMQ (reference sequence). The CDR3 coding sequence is TGTGCCAGCAGCCGCGGGGTGGAGAACTATGGCTACACCTTC. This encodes CASSRGVENYGYTF. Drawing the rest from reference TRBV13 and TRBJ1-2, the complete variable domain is AAGVIQSPRHLIKEKRETATLKCYPIPRHDTVYWYQQGPGQDPQFLISFYEKMQSDKGSIPDRFSAQQFSDYHSELNMSSLELGDSALYFCASSRGVENYGYTFGSGTRLTVV.

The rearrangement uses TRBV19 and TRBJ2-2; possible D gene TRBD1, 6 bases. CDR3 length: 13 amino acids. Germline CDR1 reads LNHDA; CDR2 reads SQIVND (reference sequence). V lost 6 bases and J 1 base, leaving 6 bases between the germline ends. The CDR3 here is CASRTGNTGELFF. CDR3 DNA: TGTGCCAGTAGGACAGGGAACACCGGGGAGCTGTTTTTT.

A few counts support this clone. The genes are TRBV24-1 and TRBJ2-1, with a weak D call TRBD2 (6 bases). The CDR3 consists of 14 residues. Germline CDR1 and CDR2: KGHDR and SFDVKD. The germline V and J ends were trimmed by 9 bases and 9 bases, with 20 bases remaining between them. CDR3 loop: CATSVRGKQGEQFF. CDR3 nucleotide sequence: TGTGCCACCTCAGTACGCGGGAAACAAGGTGAGCAGTTCTTC.

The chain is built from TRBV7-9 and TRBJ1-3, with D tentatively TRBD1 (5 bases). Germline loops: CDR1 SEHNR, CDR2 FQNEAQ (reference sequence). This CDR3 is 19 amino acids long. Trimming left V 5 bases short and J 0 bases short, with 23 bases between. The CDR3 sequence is CASSTPTGRGFLSGNTIYF. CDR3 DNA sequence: TGTGCCAGCAGCACCCCCACAGGTAGAGGGTTTCTCTCTGGAAACACCATATATTTT.

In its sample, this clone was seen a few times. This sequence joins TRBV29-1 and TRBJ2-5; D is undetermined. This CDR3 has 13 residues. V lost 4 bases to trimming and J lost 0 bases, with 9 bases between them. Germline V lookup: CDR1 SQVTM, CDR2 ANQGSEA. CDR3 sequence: CSVGWGNQETQYF. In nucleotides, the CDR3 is TGCAGCGTTGGGTGGGGTAACCAAGAGACCCAGTACTTC.